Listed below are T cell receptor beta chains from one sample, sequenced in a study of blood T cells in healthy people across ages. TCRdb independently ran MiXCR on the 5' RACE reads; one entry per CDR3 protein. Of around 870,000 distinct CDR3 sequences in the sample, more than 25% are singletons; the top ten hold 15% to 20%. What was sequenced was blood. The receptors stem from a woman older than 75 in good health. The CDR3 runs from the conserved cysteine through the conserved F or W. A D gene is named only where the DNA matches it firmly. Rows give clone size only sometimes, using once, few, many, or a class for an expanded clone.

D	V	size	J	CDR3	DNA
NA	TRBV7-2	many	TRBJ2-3	CASSLLEGDTQYF	TGTGCCAGCAGCCTCTTGGAGGGAGATACGCAGTATTTT
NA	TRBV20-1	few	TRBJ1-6	CSAGEGSSYNSPLHF	TGCAGTGCGGGGGAAGGGAGCTCCTATAATTCACCCCTCCACTTT
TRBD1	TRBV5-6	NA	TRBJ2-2	CASSSRWGTGGYTGELFF	TGTGCCAGCAGCTCCCGTTGGGGGACAGGGGGGTACACCGGGGAGCTGTTTTTT
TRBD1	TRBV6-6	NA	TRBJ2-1	CASSSRDRSPPSNEQFF	TGTGCCAGCAGCTCACGGGACAGGAGTCCCCCAAGCAATGAGCAGTTCTTC
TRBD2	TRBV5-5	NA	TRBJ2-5	CAGSLRLAGGQETQYF	TGTGCCGGCAGCTTGCGACTAGCGGGGGGCCAAGAGACCCAGTACTTC
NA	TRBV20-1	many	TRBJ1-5	CSAGQYNQPQHF	TGCAGTGCTGGGCAGTACAATCAGCCCCAGCATTTT
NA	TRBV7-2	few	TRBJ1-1	CTSSLGSMTEAFF	TGTACCAGCAGCTTAGGTAGTATGACTGAAGCTTTCTTT
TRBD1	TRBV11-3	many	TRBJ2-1	CASSFRQGIWSYNEQFF	TGTGCCAGCAGCTTTAGACAGGGGATTTGGTCCTACAATGAGCAGTTCTTC
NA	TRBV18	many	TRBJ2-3	CASSPPTRTDTQYF	TGTGCCAGCAGTCCTCCGACCAGAACAGATACGCAGTATTTT
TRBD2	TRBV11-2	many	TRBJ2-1	CASSLDYRAGGQYNEQFF	TGTGCCAGCAGCTTAGATTATCGAGCGGGGGGTCAGTACAATGAGCAGTTCTTC
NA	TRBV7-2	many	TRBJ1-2	CASSLALGQNNGYTF	TGTGCCAGCAGCTTAGCGCTCGGGCAAAATAATGGCTACACCTTC
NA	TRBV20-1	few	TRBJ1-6	CSARDRGGARNSPLHF	TGCAGTGCTAGAGATCGGGGGGGCGCGCGTAATTCACCCCTCCACTTT
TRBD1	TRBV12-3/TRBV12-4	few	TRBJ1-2	CASSSRQGWNYGYTF	TGTGCCAGCAGTTCAAGACAGGGCTGGAACTATGGCTACACCTTC
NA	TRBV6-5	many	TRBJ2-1	CASSYSIQGNNEQFF	TGTGCCAGCAGTTACTCGATACAGGGAAACAATGAGCAGTTCTTC
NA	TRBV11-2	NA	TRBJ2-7	CASSPRAILYEQYF	TGTGCCAGCAGCCCCCGGGCCATCCTCTACGAGCAGTACTTC
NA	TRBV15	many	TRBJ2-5	CATSRDRRWETQYF	TGTGCCACCAGCAGAGATCGCCGCTGGGAGACCCAGTACTTC
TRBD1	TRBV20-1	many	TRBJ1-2	CSAGEAGGGDGYTF	TGCAGTGCCGGGGAGGCAGGGGGTGGTGATGGCTACACCTTC
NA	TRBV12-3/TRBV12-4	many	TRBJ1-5	CASSPQGASNQPQHF	TGCGCCAGCAGCCCCCAGGGTGCAAGCAATCAGCCCCAGCATTTT
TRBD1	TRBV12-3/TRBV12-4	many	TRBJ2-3	CASRDGQGATDTQYF	TGTGCCAGCAGAGACGGACAGGGGGCAACAGATACGCAGTATTTT
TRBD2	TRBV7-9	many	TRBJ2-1	CASTSGGGSNNEQFF	TGTGCCAGCACCTCCGGGGGGGGGTCGAACAATGAGCAGTTCTTC
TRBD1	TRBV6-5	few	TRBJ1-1	CASSLRDSAYWTEAFF	TGTGCCAGCAGTCTCCGGGACAGTGCCTACTGGACTGAAGCTTTCTTT
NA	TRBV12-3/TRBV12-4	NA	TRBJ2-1	CASSLTGPYEQFF	TGTGCCAGCAGTTTAACGGGGCCCTACGAGCAGTTCTTC
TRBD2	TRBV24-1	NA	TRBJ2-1	CATIRGGPYNEQFF	TGTGCCACAATTCGCGGGGGGCCCTACAATGAGCAGTTCTTC
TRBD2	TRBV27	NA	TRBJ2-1	CASSLRASGRAQFF	TGTGCCAGCAGTTTACGGGCTAGCGGGAGAGCTCAGTTCTTC
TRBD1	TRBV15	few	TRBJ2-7	CATSRDLVGAGGANEQYF	TGTGCCACCAGCAGAGATCTGGTCGGGGCAGGGGGCGCGAATGAGCAGTACTTC
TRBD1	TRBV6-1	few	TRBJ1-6	CASKSDRGPTPLHF	TGTGCCAGCAAATCCGACAGGGGGCCCACACCCCTCCACTTT
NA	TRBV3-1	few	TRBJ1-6	CASSQGPDSPLHF	TGTGCCAGCAGCCAAGGACCGGATTCACCCCTCCACTTT
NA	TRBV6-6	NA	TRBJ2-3	CASSLVRPVSTDTQYF	TGTGCCAGCAGCCTCGTGAGGCCGGTTAGCACAGATACGCAGTATTTT
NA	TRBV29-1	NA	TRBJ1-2	CSALGGENGYTF	TGCAGCGCTCTCGGCGGGGAGAATGGCTACACCTTC
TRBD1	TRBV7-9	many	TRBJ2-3	CASSTGDRDSTDTQYF	TGTGCCAGCAGCACGGGGGACAGGGATAGCACAGATACGCAGTATTTT
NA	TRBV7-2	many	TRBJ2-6	CAGNPGGPGANVLTF	TGTGCCGGAAACCCTGGGGGGCCTGGGGCCAACGTCCTGACTTTC
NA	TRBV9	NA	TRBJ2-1	CASRPLPIGNEQFF	TGTGCCAGCAGGCCTTTACCCATAGGCAATGAGCAGTTCTTC
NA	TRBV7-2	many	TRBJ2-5	CASSRDLWSETQYF	TGTGCCAGCAGCCGGGACCTATGGAGTGAGACCCAGTACTTC
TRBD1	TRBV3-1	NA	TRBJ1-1	CASSMGQVFGEAFF	TGTGCCAGCAGCATGGGACAGGTTTTCGGTGAAGCTTTCTTT
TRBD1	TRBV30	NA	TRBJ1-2	CAWSPGQGFGYTF	TGTGCCTGGAGCCCGGGACAGGGTTTCGGCTACACCTTC
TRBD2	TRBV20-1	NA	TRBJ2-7	CSARDILAGGKAYEQYF	TGCAGTGCTAGAGACATTCTAGCGGGAGGGAAGGCCTACGAGCAGTACTTC
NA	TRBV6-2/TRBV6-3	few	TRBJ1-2	CASTRFSNYGYTF	TGTGCCAGCACACGATTTTCCAACTATGGCTACACCTTC
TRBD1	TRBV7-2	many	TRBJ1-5	CATSPTGSRRNQPQHF	TGTGCCACCAGCCCGACAGGGTCCCGACGAAATCAGCCCCAGCATTTT
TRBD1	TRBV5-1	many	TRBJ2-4	CASSPTTGSNIQYF	TGCGCCAGCAGCCCAACGACAGGGTCAAACATTCAGTACTTC
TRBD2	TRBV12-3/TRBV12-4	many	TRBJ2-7	CASSPRGGYEQYF	TGTGCCAGCAGCCCCCGGGGGGGTTACGAGCAGTACTTC
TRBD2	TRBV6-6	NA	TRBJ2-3	CASSKREGADTQYF	TGTGCCAGTTCAAAGCGGGAGGGGGCAGATACGCAGTATTTT
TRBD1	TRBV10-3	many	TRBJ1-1	CAISDAGGFTEAFF	TGTGCCATCAGTGACGCAGGGGGCTTCACTGAAGCTTTCTTT
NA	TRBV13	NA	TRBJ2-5	CASSLARDVQYF	TGTGCCAGCAGCTTAGCAAGGGACGTGCAGTACTTC
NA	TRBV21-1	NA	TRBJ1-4	CASSTGRQGEAKKLFF	TGTGCCAGCAGCACGGGCCGCCAGGGGGAGGCTAAAAAACTGTTTTTT
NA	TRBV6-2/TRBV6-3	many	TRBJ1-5	CASSWGKNQPQHF	TGTGCCAGCAGTTGGGGAAAAAATCAGCCCCAGCATTTT
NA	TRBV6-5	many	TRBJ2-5	CASSPAWQETQYF	TGTGCCAGCAGTCCAGCGTGGCAAGAGACCCAGTACTTC
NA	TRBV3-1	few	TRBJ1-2	CASSLRGGKNYGYTF	TGTGCCAGCAGCCTACGCGGGGGTAAAAACTATGGCTACACCTTC
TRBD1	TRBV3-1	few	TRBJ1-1	CASSRNRGQTEAFF	TGTGCCAGCAGCCGGAACAGGGGGCAGACTGAAGCTTTCTTT
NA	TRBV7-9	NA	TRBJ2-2	CAGSLVPGIIYTGELFF	TGTGCCGGCAGCTTAGTTCCAGGGATCATTTACACCGGGGAGCTGTTTTTT
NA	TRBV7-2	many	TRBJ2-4	CASSFGGGSKNIQYF	TGTGCCAGCAGCTTCGGGGGCGGGTCCAAAAACATTCAGTACTTC
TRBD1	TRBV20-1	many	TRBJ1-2	CSATDRANYGYTF	TGCAGTGCAACTGACAGGGCTAACTATGGCTACACCTTC
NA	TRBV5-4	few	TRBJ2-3	CASSLRSGTDTQYF	TGTGCCAGCAGCTTGAGGTCAGGCACAGATACGCAGTATTTT
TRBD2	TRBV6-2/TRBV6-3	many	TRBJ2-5	CASRPSGGGQETQYF	TGTGCCAGCAGACCCAGCGGGGGGGGACAAGAGACCCAGTACTTC
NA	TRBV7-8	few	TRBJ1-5	CASSLGRSLRNQPQHF	TGTGCCAGCAGCCTGGGACGTTCCTTGAGGAATCAGCCCCAGCATTTT